Listed below are T cell receptor beta chains from one sample, sequenced in a study of cytomegalovirus exposure and HLA in healthy donors. Generated by immunoSEQ multiplex PCR, the TCRdb table keeps only in-frame clones and is missing some. This sample has 150,000 or so clones, with roughly 70% found just once. The sample taken for sequencing was PBMCs. The source of these receptors is a girl aged 10 to 17 in good health and CMV-seronegative. Each CDR3 is given with its conserved first and last residue. A D gene is named only where the DNA matches it firmly. Clone size, where shown, is once, few, many, or a class for clones that have expanded.

clone_size: .
j_call: TRBJ2-7
cdr3_length: 11
v_call: TRBV10-3
d_call: TRBD1
cdr3_nt: TGTGCCACCGGACAGGGCAACGAGCAGTACTTC
cdr3_aa: CATGQGNEQYF

clone_size: .
j_call: TRBJ2-7
cdr3_length: 13
v_call: TRBV10-1
d_call: TRBD2
cdr3_nt: TGCGCCAGCAGTGAGGGGGAGGGATACGAGCAGTACTTC
cdr3_aa: CASSEGEGYEQYF

clone_size: once
j_call: TRBJ1-5
cdr3_length: 16
v_call: TRBV19
d_call: TRBD1
cdr3_nt: TGTGCCAGTAGTCCAAGAGACAGGGGACGCAATCAGCCCCAGCATTTT
cdr3_aa: CASSPRDRGRNQPQHF

clone_size: .
j_call: TRBJ2-1
cdr3_length: 17
v_call: TRBV9
d_call: TRBD1
cdr3_nt: TGTGCCAGCAGCGAAAAACCGGGACAGGGGAATTACAATGAGCAGTTCTTC
cdr3_aa: CASSEKPGQGNYNEQFF

clone_size: .
j_call: TRBJ1-5
cdr3_length: 14
v_call: TRBV25-1
d_call: TRBD1
cdr3_nt: TGTGCCAGCAGTGAATCAGGGGGCGGCCAGCCCCAGCATTTT
cdr3_aa: CASSESGGGQPQHF

clone_size: .
j_call: TRBJ2-7
cdr3_length: 15
v_call: TRBV6-5
d_call: TRBD1
cdr3_nt: TGTGCCAGCAGTCCAGGGGACAGGGAAGGCGGCGAGCAGTACTTC
cdr3_aa: CASSPGDREGGEQYF

clone_size: .
j_call: TRBJ2-1
cdr3_length: 17
v_call: TRBV21-1
d_call: .
cdr3_nt: TGTGCCAGCAGCAACGAGACCCCGGGGGGTTTATACAATGAGCAGTTCTTC
cdr3_aa: CASSNETPGGLYNEQFF

clone_size: .
j_call: TRBJ1-2
cdr3_length: 15
v_call: TRBV2
d_call: TRBD1
cdr3_nt: TGTGCCAGCAGTGGGACCTGGGACAGGGGCTATGGCTACACCTTC
cdr3_aa: CASSGTWDRGYGYTF

clone_size: few
j_call: TRBJ2-1
cdr3_length: 13
v_call: TRBV5-1
d_call: .
cdr3_nt: TGCGCCAGCAGCTTGGAAGCAGCGACTGAGCAGTTCTTC
cdr3_aa: CASSLEAATEQFF

clone_size: once
j_call: TRBJ2-5
cdr3_length: 14
v_call: TRBV7-9
d_call: .
cdr3_nt: TGTGCCAGCAGCTTAGGAGGGTTGCAAGAGACCCAGTACTTC
cdr3_aa: CASSLGGLQETQYF

clone_size: .
j_call: TRBJ1-1
cdr3_length: 14
v_call: TRBV29-1
d_call: TRBD1
cdr3_nt: TGCAGCGTTGAAAGGGGGTCAGGGGGAACTGAAGCTTTCTTT
cdr3_aa: CSVERGSGGTEAFF

clone_size: few
j_call: TRBJ1-5
cdr3_length: 14
v_call: TRBV5-1
d_call: .
cdr3_nt: TGCGCCAGCAGCGTTAGCCATAGCAATCAGCCCCAGCATTTT
cdr3_aa: CASSVSHSNQPQHF

clone_size: .
j_call: TRBJ1-1
cdr3_length: 14
v_call: TRBV6-1
d_call: .
cdr3_nt: TGTGCCAGCAGTGACGCAGATAAAACCGCTGAAGCTTTCTTT
cdr3_aa: CASSDADKTAEAFF

clone_size: once
j_call: TRBJ2-1
cdr3_length: 16
v_call: TRBV27
d_call: TRBD1
cdr3_nt: TGTGCCAGCATTGAACAGGCGGGACAGGGGGCCTATGAGCAGTTCTTC
cdr3_aa: CASIEQAGQGAYEQFF

clone_size: .
j_call: TRBJ1-6
cdr3_length: 15
v_call: TRBV5-1
d_call: .
cdr3_nt: TGCGCCAGCAGCCCTGAGGGCTCCTATAATTCACCCCTCCACTTT
cdr3_aa: CASSPEGSYNSPLHF

clone_size: .
j_call: TRBJ1-5
cdr3_length: 13
v_call: TRBV29-1
d_call: .
cdr3_nt: TGCAGCGTTAACAGGGAGTATGATCAGCCCCAGCATTTT
cdr3_aa: CSVNREYDQPQHF

clone_size: .
j_call: TRBJ1-4
cdr3_length: 16
v_call: TRBV19
d_call: .
cdr3_nt: TGTGCCAGTACCCCAGCGGGGGGGCTGGTTGGTGAAAAACTGTTTTTT
cdr3_aa: CASTPAGGLVGEKLFF

clone_size: .
j_call: TRBJ2-1
cdr3_length: 16
v_call: TRBV6-1
d_call: TRBD1
cdr3_nt: TGTGCCAGCAGTGAAGGGGACAGCCACGGATATAATGAGCAGTTCTTC
cdr3_aa: CASSEGDSHGYNEQFF

clone_size: few
j_call: TRBJ1-1
cdr3_length: 13
v_call: TRBV7-5
d_call: .
cdr3_nt: TGTGCCAGAAGCCAGGGTGGGCCGGGTGAAGCTTTCTTT
cdr3_aa: CARSQGGPGEAFF

clone_size: .
j_call: TRBJ1-2
cdr3_length: 13
v_call: TRBV6-5
d_call: .
cdr3_nt: TGTGCCAGCAGTTACTTTCCAGACTATGGCTACACCTTC
cdr3_aa: CASSYFPDYGYTF

clone_size: .
j_call: TRBJ2-3
cdr3_length: 16
v_call: TRBV7-2
d_call: TRBD2
cdr3_nt: TGTGCCAGCAGCTGGGACCTAGCGGGGGGCAGGGATACGCAGTATTTT
cdr3_aa: CASSWDLAGGRDTQYF

clone_size: .
j_call: TRBJ2-7
cdr3_length: 13
v_call: TRBV2
d_call: .
cdr3_nt: TGTGCCAGCAGTGACAACTTAATCTACGAGCAGTACTTC
cdr3_aa: CASSDNLIYEQYF

clone_size: .
j_call: TRBJ2-7
cdr3_length: 15
v_call: TRBV28
d_call: TRBD1
cdr3_nt: TGTGCCAGCAGTTTCCTGCCCGCAGGGGGAACCGAGCAGTACTTC
cdr3_aa: CASSFLPAGGTEQYF